A single sample gave rise to the 22 T cell receptor beta chains below, sequenced in a study of T cells after yellow fever vaccination. TCRdb fed the 5' RACE reads into MiXCR, producing one record per CDR3 protein. The sample lists approximately 300,000 distinct CDR3 sequences, 10% to 15% occurring once. This specimen consisted of CD4+ T cells sorted from PBMCs, obtained 45 days after the yellow fever booster vaccination. The receptors were sampled from a man in his thirties or forties who received the YFV17D yellow fever vaccine.

This clonotype came up a few times. The chain carries TRBV5-1 and TRBJ2-5; possible D gene TRBD1, 5 bases. CDR3 length: 14 residues. Germline V gene sequence: CDR1 SGHRS, CDR2 YFSETQ. Trimming removed 7 bases at V and 6 bases at J, with 19 bases between. The CDR3 loop reads CASSQTGLGQTQYF. The CDR3 DNA is TGCGCCAGCTCCCAAACTGGGCTGGGGCAGACCCAGTACTTC.

The rearrangement links TRBV2 to TRBJ2-3; TRBD1 aligns across 7 bases. The CDR3 loop spans 15 amino acids. CDR1 is SNHLY, CDR2 FYNNEI, per germline. The V and J ends lost 3 bases and 3 bases, in that order; junction bases with no gene match: 6. CDR3 amino acids: CASSDWQGETDTQYF. The CDR3 DNA reads as TGTGCCAGCAGTGATTGGCAGGGGGAGACAGATACGCAGTATTTT.

This chain links TRBV20-1 with TRBJ2-1, with 7 bases matching TRBD2. Germline V gene lookup returns CDR1 DFQATT and CDR2 SNEGSKA (reference sequence). Losses at the gene ends were 5 bases for V and 4 bases for J; bases not matched to a gene: 5. This CDR3 has 13 amino acids. DNA of the CDR3: TGCAGTGCTCCGGGGAGGGCATACAATGAGCAGTTCTTC. It codes for CSAPGRAYNEQFF.

This chain uses TRBV7-3 with TRBJ2-1; 7 bases are shared with TRBD1. Germline trimming cut 6 bases from V and 7 bases from J; bases unmatched to any gene: 9. The CDR3 consists of 14 residues. Germline CDR1 reads SGHTA; CDR2 reads FQGTGA. In DNA form, the CDR3 reads TGTGCCAGCAGGAGAACCGGGACAGAAAATGAGCAGTTCTTC. Protein sequence: CASRRTGTENEQFF.

This clonotype was counted a few times. V is TRBV10-2 and J is TRBJ2-1; TRBD2 might be the D (6 bases). V was clipped by 5 bases and J by 5 bases, with 13 bases between them. Germline CDR1 is WSHSY and CDR2 is SAAADI. The CDR3 has 14 residues. CDR3 sequence: CASSWASADNEQFF. CDR3 sequence (DNA): TGCGCCAGCAGTTGGGCTAGCGCGGACAATGAGCAGTTCTTC.

This clonotype came up a few times. This rearrangement joins TRBV27 to TRBJ2-1; D may match TRBD1 or TRBD2 (5 bases each). The CDR3 loop spans 14 amino acids. Germline assignment: CDR1 MNHEY and CDR2 SMNVEV (reference sequence). V lost 8 bases to trimming and J lost 6 bases, with 17 bases between them. The DNA for the CDR3 is TGTGCCAGCGCTAGGGCCGGGACCGGCAATGAGCAGTTCTTC. Amino acid sequence: CASARAGTGNEQFF.

This clonotype was seen many times. This CDR3 is CASRGQPNTEAFF. In DNA form, the CDR3 reads TGTGCCAGCAGGGGACAGCCAAACACTGAAGCTTTCTTT. The chain links TRBV7-2 to TRBJ1-1; TRBD1 agrees at 7 bases. CDR1 is SGHTA and CDR2 is FQGNSA in the germline V gene. The junction had 3 bases not matched to a gene; V was cut back by 6 bases and J by 2 bases. This CDR3 is built from 13 residues. Full variable domain (rest looked up from reference TRBV7-2 and TRBJ1-1): GAGVSQSPSNKVTEKGKDVELRCDPISGHTALYWYRQSLGQGLEFLIYFQGNSAPDKSGLPSDRFSAERTGGSVSTLTIQRTQQEDSAVYLCASRGQPNTEAFFGQGTRLTVV.

This clonotype showed up many times. The chain combines TRBV15 with TRBJ2-5; no firm D call. The V and J ends lost 4 bases and 5 bases respectively, with 14 bases between them. Germline values: CDR1 LNHNV, CDR2 YYDKDF (reference sequence). This CDR3 contains 14 residues. In nucleotides, the CDR3 is TGTGCCACCAGCAACCAGGACGGTGGGGAGACCCAGTACTTC. As protein: CATSNQDGGETQYF.

This clonotype showed up just a few times. The CDR3 spells CSAVVAGEETQYF. CDR3 DNA: TGCAGTGCTGTCGTGGCAGGCGAAGAGACCCAGTACTTC. V gene TRBV20-1 combines with J gene TRBJ2-5; D is ambiguous. V gave up 5 bases and J gave up 3 bases, with 13 bases separating them. The CDR3 sequence is 13 residues long. CDR1 DFQATT and CDR2 SNEGSKA come from the germline V gene (reference sequence).

This clonotype was detected a few times. The chain is built from TRBV7-9 and TRBJ2-7; TRBD1 matches 8 bases. Germline trimming cut 4 bases from V and 5 bases from J; bases unmatched to any gene: 7. The CDR3 runs 14 residues. Germline assignment: CDR1 SEHNR and CDR2 FQNEAQ (reference sequence). The CDR3 nucleotides read TGTGCCAGCAGCTCCTGGACAGGGCCACACGAGCAGTACTTC. Translated: CASSSWTGPHEQYF.

This chain uses TRBV28 with TRBJ1-2, with D perhaps TRBD1 (6 bases). Germline V gene lookup returns CDR1 MDHEN and CDR2 SYDVKM. V was trimmed by 5 bases and J by 8 bases, leaving 21 bases between them. The CDR3 has 15 amino acids. The CDR3 nucleotides read TGTGCCAGCAGTCCAGTTTTGGGGGGCTCGGGAGGCTACACCTTC. This gives the protein CASSPVLGGSGGYTF.

This clonotype was observed a handful of times. The chain recombines TRBV27 with TRBJ2-6, with D possibly matching TRBD1 (6 bases). Trimming pared 5 bases from V and 3 bases from J, leaving 8 bases between. CDR1 is MNHEY and CDR2 is SMNVEV in the germline V gene (reference sequence). CDR3 length equals 14 residues. The CDR3 sequence: CASSAGVGANVLTF. The CDR3, as DNA: TGTGCCAGCAGTGCAGGGGTTGGGGCCAACGTCCTGACTTTC.

This sequence joins TRBV5-8 and TRBJ2-7; possibly TRBD2 for D (5 bases). The length of the CDR3 is 14 residues. V was cut by 4 bases and J by 2 bases, with 13 bases left in between. Germline CDR1 reads SGHTS; CDR2 reads YDEGEE. The CDR3: CASSHRGGTYEQYF. The CDR3 nucleotides are TGTGCCAGCAGCCACCGGGGTGGGACCTACGAGCAGTACTTC.

The chain recombines TRBV24-1 with TRBJ2-2; 9 bases match TRBD1. V lost 4 bases, J lost 0 bases, and 5 bases stayed unmatched. CDR3 length: 17 amino acids. From germline, CDR1 is KGHDR and CDR2 SFDVKD. The CDR3 DNA is TGTGCCACCAGTGACCCGGGACAGGGATCGAACACCGGGGAGCTGTTTTTT. Translating it yields CATSDPGQGSNTGELFF.

This clonotype was recorded a few times. The V and J genes are TRBV10-3 and TRBJ1-5; D not certain. The CDR3 is 13 residues long. Germline V lookup: CDR1 ENHRY, CDR2 SYGVKD. V lost 0 bases and J lost 6, with 6 bases in between. In DNA form, the CDR3 reads TGTGCCATCAGTGAGTCGCCGGCTCAGCCCCAGCATTTT. Translated: CAISESPAQPQHF.

The chain joins TRBV7-2 to TRBJ1-5; no clear D. V lost 1 base, J lost 6 bases, and 10 bases lay in between. The CDR3 is 14 amino acids. From germline, CDR1 is SGHTA and CDR2 FQGNSA. The CDR3 loop reads CASSLVVGSQPQHF. The DNA for the CDR3 is TGTGCCAGCAGCTTAGTCGTAGGAAGTCAGCCCCAGCATTTT.

This clonotype was seen only a few times. The rearrangement links TRBV7-2 to TRBJ2-3; a weak D match, TRBD2 (5 bases). CDR3 size: 14 residues. Germline values: CDR1 SGHTA, CDR2 FQGNSA. V gave up 4 bases and J gave up 4 bases, with 12 bases separating them. DNA of the CDR3: TGTGCCAGCAGCTACGTGGGAGCGGCAGATACGCAGTATTTT. It is translated as CASSYVGAADTQYF.

This chain joins TRBV7-2 and TRBJ2-7; 9 nucleotides line up with TRBD1. Germline V CDR1 and CDR2: SGHTA, FQGNSA. The CDR3 is 16 residues long. Trimming cost V 0 bases and J 2 bases; bases outside gene matches: 5. The CDR3 DNA is TGTGCCAGCAGCTTAGCACAGGGGGCCAGCACCTACGAGCAGTACTTC. It specifies CASSLAQGASTYEQYF.

This clonotype was seen more than once but under ten times. The V call is TRBV6-1, the J call TRBJ2-1; D gene uncertain. The V gene lost 6 bases and the J gene lost 12 bases, with 21 bases spanning the gap. Per the germline V gene, CDR1 is MNHNS and CDR2 is SASEGT. The CDR3 loop spans 14 amino acids. This CDR3 reads CASRPITKPLGQFF. The CDR3 DNA is TGTGCCAGCAGGCCAATCACTAAGCCCCTAGGGCAGTTCTTC.

The chain carries TRBV6-1 and TRBJ1-3; D is unresolved. Germline assignment: CDR1 MNHNS and CDR2 SASEGT. This CDR3 has 16 amino acids. V lost 6 bases to trimming and J lost 0 bases, with 15 bases between them. CDR3 region: CASSPSDGSSGNTIYF. CDR3 DNA: TGTGCCAGCAGCCCATCGGACGGGAGCTCTGGAAACACCATATATTTT.

This clonotype occurred a few times. One end of the junction does not line up with germline, which may come from a read error. J is TRBJ1-1 and V is TRBV6-6; D unclear. The CDR3 spans 12 residues. The germline V gene has CDR1 MNHNY and CDR2 SVGAGI (reference sequence). CDR3 sequence reads: CASSPQSTKAFF. CDR3 DNA sequence: TGTGCCAGCAGTCCCCAGAGCACTAAAGCTTTCTTT.

This rearrangement joins TRBV12-3 or TRBV12-4 to TRBJ2-7; TRBD1 agrees at 8 bases. V was pared by 1 base and J by 6 bases, with 5 bases of the junction left unmatched. The CDR3 runs to 14 residues. CDR3 in amino acids: CASSLGDRTVEQYF. CDR3 in DNA: TGTGCCAGCAGTTTAGGGGACAGGACGGTCGAGCAGTACTTC.